The source of this TCR beta chain is a study of T and B cells in COVID-19 patients. Across the study: Blood was sampled from COVID-19 patients who were either actively infected or recovered.

BIOMED2 TRB-A/B primer pools were used in multiplex TRB PCR. TCRdb reprocessed the multiplex PCR reads via MiXCR and lists one record per CDR3 protein. The data show 20,000 or so distinct CDR3 sequences, 25% to 30% seen once. The V end was cut by 1 base, the J end by 8 bases, with 6 bases between. This CDR3 is built from 12 residues. Blood genomic DNA input for TRB amplification was 250-500 ng. The TCR was taken from a human donor who had recovered from COVID-19. The chain has TRBV12-3 or TRBV12-4 and TRBJ2-1; D remains ambiguous. The specimen was blood. For the CDR3, the DNA is TGTGCCAGCAGTTTAGAGACGGATGAGCAGTTCTTC. Protein: CASSLETDEQFF.